The rows below give T cell receptor beta chains drawn from one sample of a study of blood T cell repertoires in COVID-19. Profiled with immunoSEQ multiplex PCR; TCRdb holds only in-frame clones, not every one. The sample lists some 220,000 clones, roughly 83% occurring once. The specimen was PBMCs or T cells enriched from blood (not recorded which). These receptors all come from a woman aged 40 to 50 with acute COVID-19. The CDR3 runs from the conserved cysteine through the conserved F or W. The D gene is left open where the match is weak. Clone size is not always given. Where it is, it says once, few, many or a class for expanded clones.

abundance	v_gene	j_gene	d_gene	CDR3nt	CDR3aa
.	TRBV24-1	TRBJ2-5	TRBD1	TGTGCCACCAGTGACCACAGGGGACCTCAAGAGACCCAGTACTTC	CATSDHRGPQETQYF
.	TRBV4-1	TRBJ1-4	TRBD1	TGCGCCAGCAGCCATCAATTTGGGACAGGGAATAACGAAAAACTGTTTTTT	CASSHQFGTGNNEKLFF
.	TRBV24-1	TRBJ1-2	TRBD1	TGTGCCACCAGTGACCGACCCGGGACAGGGGCTCTCTCCTCTCATGGCTACACCTTC	CATSDRPGTGALSSHGYTF
.	TRBV7-9	TRBJ2-5	TRBD1	TGTGCCAGCAGCCTACTACCGGGACAGGGGAATGTTGGGGAGACCCAGTACTTC	CASSLLPGQGNVGETQYF
once	TRBV6-5	TRBJ1-5	.	TGTGCCAGCAGGATGCCGGGACACGGTCAGCCCCAGCATTTT	CASRMPGHGQPQHF
.	TRBV28	TRBJ2-2	.	TGTGCCAGCAGTCCGTGGGGGGGCAATCGTACCGGGGAGCTGTTTTTT	CASSPWGGNRTGELFF
.	TRBV7-2	TRBJ1-6	.	TGTGCCAGCAGACCTGGGGCCAGGGAGGATAATTCACCCCTCCACTTT	CASRPGAREDNSPLHF
.	TRBV3-1/TRBV3-2	TRBJ2-2	.	TGTGCCAGCAGCCACACGTTGACAACGAACACCGGGGAGCTGTTTTTT	CASSHTLTTNTGELFF
.	TRBV1	TRBJ2-5	.	TGCACCAGCCCCAGCGGGAGCACTCTTGACTTC	CTSPSGSTLDF
.	TRBV9	TRBJ1-1	.	TGTGCCAGCAGCGTAGGTCCCGGGAACACTGAAGCTTTCTTT	CASSVGPGNTEAFF
.	TRBV3-1/TRBV3-2	TRBJ2-1	TRBD2	TGTGCCAGCAGCCAAGCCACTAGCGGGTCTTACAATGAGCAGTTCTTC	CASSQATSGSYNEQFF
.	TRBV5-5	TRBJ1-1	.	TGTGCCAGCAGCCCCGGGACATCGACCTGGAACACTGAAGCTTTCTTT	CASSPGTSTWNTEAFF
.	TRBV3-1/TRBV3-2	TRBJ1-6	.	TGTGCCAGCAGCCAAGATTTCACCGATCGGAATTCACCCCTCCACTTT	CASSQDFTDRNSPLHF
.	TRBV4-2	TRBJ2-3	TRBD2	TGTGCCAGCAGCCAAGATGGTAAAAGCGGGAGAACAGATACGCAGTATTTT	CASSQDGKSGRTDTQYF
.	TRBV7-9	TRBJ1-1	.	TGTGCCAGCAGCCCGGAGGGTGGGTTCGGTGAAGCTTTCTTT	CASSPEGGFGEAFF
.	TRBV4-1	TRBJ2-5	.	TGCGCCAGCAGCCTTTTGGATTCGGGAGAGACCCAGTACTTC	CASSLLDSGETQYF
.	TRBV9	TRBJ1-2	TRBD1	TGTGCCAGCAGCGTTTCTCCCTCAGGGGGCTATGGCTACACCTTC	CASSVSPSGGYGYTF
.	TRBV9	TRBJ2-7	TRBD1	TGTGCCAGCAGCGTATCGACAGGGGGCAGCTACGAGCAGTACTTC	CASSVSTGGSYEQYF
.	TRBV29-1	TRBJ2-7	TRBD2	TGCAGCGGACTAGCGGGCAACTACGAGCAGTACTTC	CSGLAGNYEQYF
.	TRBV24-1	TRBJ1-5	.	TGTGCCACCAGTGATCCCGGACAGCCCAATCAGCCCCAGCATTTT	CATSDPGQPNQPQHF
.	TRBV9	TRBJ1-2	TRBD1	TGTGCCAGCAGTGAAGGTCTGGGACAGGCCTATGGCTACACCTTC	CASSEGLGQAYGYTF
.	TRBV7-9	TRBJ1-1	TRBD1	TGTGCCAGCAGCTTAGTGACAGGGGAGGACACTGAAGCTTTCTTT	CASSLVTGEDTEAFF
.	TRBV7-3	TRBJ2-4	.	TGTGCCAGCAGCCAAAGCGGGGCCAAAAACATTCAGTACTTC	CASSQSGAKNIQYF
.	TRBV4-2	TRBJ1-2	.	TGTGCCAGCAGCCCCCGCCGGGCAGGGCTAATTCTCGATGGCTACACCTTC	CASSPRRAGLILDGYTF